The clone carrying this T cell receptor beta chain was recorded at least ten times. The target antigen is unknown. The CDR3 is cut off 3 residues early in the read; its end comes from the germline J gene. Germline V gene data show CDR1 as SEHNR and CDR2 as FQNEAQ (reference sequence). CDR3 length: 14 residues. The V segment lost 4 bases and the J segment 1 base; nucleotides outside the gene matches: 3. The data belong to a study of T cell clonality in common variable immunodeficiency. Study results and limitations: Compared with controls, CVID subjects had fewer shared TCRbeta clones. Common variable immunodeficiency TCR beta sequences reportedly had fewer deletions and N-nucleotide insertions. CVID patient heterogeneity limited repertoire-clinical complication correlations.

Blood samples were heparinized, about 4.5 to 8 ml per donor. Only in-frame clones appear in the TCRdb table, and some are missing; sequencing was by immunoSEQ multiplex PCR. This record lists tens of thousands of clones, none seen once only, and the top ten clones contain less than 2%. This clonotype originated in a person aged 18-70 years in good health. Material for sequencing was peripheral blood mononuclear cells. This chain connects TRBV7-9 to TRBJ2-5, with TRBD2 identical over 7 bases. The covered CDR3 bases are TGTGCCAGCAGCTCTCGACTAGCCCAAGAGACC. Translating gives CASSSRLAQET. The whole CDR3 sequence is CASSSRLAQETQYF.